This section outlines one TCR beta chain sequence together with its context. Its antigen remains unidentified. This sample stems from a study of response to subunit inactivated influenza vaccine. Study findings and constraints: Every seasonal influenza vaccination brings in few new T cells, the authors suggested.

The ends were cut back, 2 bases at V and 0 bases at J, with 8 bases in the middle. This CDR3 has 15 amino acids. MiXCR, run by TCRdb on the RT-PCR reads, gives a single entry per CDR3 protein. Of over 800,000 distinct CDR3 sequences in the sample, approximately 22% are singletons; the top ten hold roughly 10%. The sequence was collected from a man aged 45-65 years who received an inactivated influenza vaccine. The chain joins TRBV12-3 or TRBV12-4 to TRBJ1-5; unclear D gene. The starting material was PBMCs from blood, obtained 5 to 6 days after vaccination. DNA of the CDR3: TGTGCCAGCAGTTTAAATGGCCTTAGCAATCAGCCCCAGCATTTT. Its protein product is CASSLNGLSNQPQHF.